Below are 5 T cell receptor beta chains sequenced from a single sample in a study of graft-versus-host responses after intestinal transplantation. Antigen specificity for these receptors is unknown. Sequencing was performed with immunoSEQ multiplex PCR; in TCRdb, only in-frame clones are kept and a portion is missing. The repertoire has about 25,000 clones, roughly four fifths of them found once; the top ten carry roughly 0.99%. The starting material was unstimulated CD8+ T cells sorted from spleen or lymph node cells, obtained before transplant. All receptors come from a human donor who was the organ donor for an intestinal transplant.

The J gene is TRBJ1-2, the V gene TRBV6-6, with a weak D call TRBD1 (6 bases). Germline CDR1 and CDR2: MNHNY and SVGAGI (reference sequence). Trimming shortened V by 6 bases and J by 0 bases, and 17 bases separated the two germline ends. There are 16 residues in the CDR3. CDR3 protein: CASSYQGGAANYGYTF. Written as DNA, the CDR3 is TGTGCCAGCAGCTATCAAGGGGGGGCAGCTAACTATGGCTACACCTTC.

In this sample, this clone turned up once. J is TRBJ1-4 and V is TRBV19; 8 bases are shared with TRBD1. V lost 4 bases and J lost 5; bases outside the gene matches: 6. The CDR3 covers 15 residues. CDR1 is LNHDA, CDR2 SQIVND, per germline (reference sequence). CDR3 sequence: CASSTRTGKNEKLFF. The CDR3 bases are TGTGCCAGTAGTACCCGGACAGGGAAGAATGAAAAACTGTTTTTT.

The chain employs TRBV27 and TRBJ2-5; the D gene is possibly TRBD1 (6 bases). The germline CDR1 and CDR2 sequences are MNHEY and SMNVEV (reference sequence). CDR3 length: 16 amino acids. V lost 5 bases and J lost 5, with 21 bases in between. The DNA of the CDR3 is TGTGCCAGCAGTCCCAGCCTTACAGGGATAAGGGAGACCCAGTACTTC. It encodes CASSPSLTGIRETQYF.

This clone was counted a single time. V is TRBV28 and J is TRBJ1-2; D is perhaps TRBD1 (5 bases). Looked up from germline, CDR1 is MDHEN and CDR2 is SYDVKM. There are 14 residues in the CDR3. Trimming took 5 bases from V and 4 from J, leaving 14 bases between them. CDR3 sequence (DNA): TGTGCCAGCAGTCCGCCCCTTGGGGGCTATGGCTACACCTTC. Protein product: CASSPPLGGYGYTF.

V is TRBV7-9 and J is TRBJ2-2; TRBD2 matches at 11 bases. This CDR3 region has 16 residues. Per germline, CDR1 SEHNR and CDR2 FQNEAQ (reference sequence). J lost 2 bases, V lost 6 bases, and 5 bases had no gene match. The CDR3 here is CASRGTSGGNTGELFF. In DNA, the CDR3 is TGTGCCAGCAGGGGGACTAGCGGAGGAAACACCGGGGAGCTGTTTTTT.